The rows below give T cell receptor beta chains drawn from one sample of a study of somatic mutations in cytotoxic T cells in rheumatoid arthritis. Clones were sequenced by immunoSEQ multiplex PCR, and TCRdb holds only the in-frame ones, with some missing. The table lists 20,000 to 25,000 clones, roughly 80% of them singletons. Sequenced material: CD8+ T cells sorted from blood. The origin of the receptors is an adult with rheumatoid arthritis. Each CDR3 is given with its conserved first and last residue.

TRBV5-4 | CASSLTGEKLFF
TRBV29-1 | CSVPPDGGFYNEQFF
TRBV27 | CASSLRQGWVYNEQFF
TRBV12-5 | CASGLEGDTYTGELFF
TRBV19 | CASSMRLDNTGELFF
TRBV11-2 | CASSYTWGPGTENTEAFF
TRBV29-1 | CSVPRGAVTGELFF
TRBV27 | CASRLTGDQPQHF
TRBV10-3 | CAIRTLAGDSYNEQFF
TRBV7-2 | CASSPEIHEQFF
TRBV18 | CASSPLADYYNEQFF
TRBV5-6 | CASSRGTSGRIGELFF
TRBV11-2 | CASSTAGYSTDTQYF
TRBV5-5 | CASSPRGTSGGLDTQYF
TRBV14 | CASSHFQGNTEAFF
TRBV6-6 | CASSSDSYEQYF
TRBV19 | CASRTGTGYYGYTF
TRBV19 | CASSPLEENIQYF
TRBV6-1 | CASSEGSRSTDTQYF
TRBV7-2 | CASSLGFGAYEQYF
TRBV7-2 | CASSPQGAWVNEQFF
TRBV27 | CASSLLGFSGAYNEQFF
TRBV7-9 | CASSLSHNEQFF
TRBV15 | CATSRDRGVMGGQPQHF
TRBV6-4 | CASSETGMFTEAFF
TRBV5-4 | CASSVRSGPDGEQYF
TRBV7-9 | CASSWVGDTQYF
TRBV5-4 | CASSSRTQSDTHTQYF
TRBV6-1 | CAVGGPTEAFF
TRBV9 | CASSVEGYEQFF
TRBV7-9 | CASSPPEGQGVLDTQYF
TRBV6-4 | CASSDGGPTDTQYF
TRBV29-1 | CSVEGGLAGTIDTQYF
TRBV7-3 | CASSNLAGHNEQFF
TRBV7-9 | CASKGARSGNTIYF
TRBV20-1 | CSARWGGMQFF
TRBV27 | CASSLLGLAGISYNEQFF
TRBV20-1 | CSAPGGRAFF
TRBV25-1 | CASTPPDRSEGYTF